A single sample is the source of the 3 T cell receptor beta chains below, sequenced in a study of cytomegalovirus exposure and HLA in healthy donors. 60 Vbeta and 13 Jbeta primers were used in PCR. This table comes from immunoSEQ multiplex PCR, and its TCRdb copy is limited to in-frame clones, with some not included. Here the sample spans some 95,000 clones, about three quarters being singletons. Sequencing used PBMCs. The receptors were sampled from a man aged 45 to 65 in good health and CMV-seropositive.

CDR3 coding DNA: TGCAGCGTTGAAGATCCCCAGGTCGCAGATACGCAGTATTTT. This sequence encodes CSVEDPQVADTQYF. The genes are TRBV29-1 and TRBJ2-3; no clear D gene. The germline gives CDR1 SQVTM, CDR2 ANQGSEA. The CDR3 extends over 14 amino acids. V lost 0 bases to trimming and J lost 4 bases, with 11 bases between them.

By frequency in the sample, this clone is medium-sized. J is TRBJ2-5 and V is TRBV18; the D gene is possibly TRBD1 (5 bases). Germline V gene data show CDR1 as KGHSH and CDR2 as LQKENI. The V and J ends lost 0 bases and 5 bases respectively, with 7 bases between them. CDR3 length equals 13 residues. The CDR3: CASSPPGHETQYF. The CDR3 region has the DNA TGTGCCAGCTCACCACCGGGGCACGAGACCCAGTACTTC.

The chain employs TRBV7-6 and TRBJ1-3; D unclear. The CDR3 contains 16 residues. The V and J ends lost 1 base and 4 bases respectively, with 14 bases between them. The V gene's germline CDR1 is SGHVS and CDR2 FNYEAQ. The CDR3 region is CASSLGGHNSGNTIYF. As DNA, the CDR3 is TGTGCCAGCAGCTTAGGTGGGCACAATTCCGGAAACACCATATATTTT.